This record concerns one TCR beta chain sequence. Its specificity is unknown. The data belong to a study of CXCR3-negative and CXCR3-positive naive CD8 T cells. The study, taken as a whole, reports: Hydrophobicity was higher for TRB CDR3s found in CXCR3-positive naive cells than in CXCR3-negative naive cells.

The germline CDR1 and CDR2 sequences are SEHNR and FQNEAQ (reference sequence). This CDR3 comprises 19 residues. Each TRB cDNA library was prepared by 5' RACE (with UMI labels). One entry per CDR3 protein, without DNA, is what TCRdb gives after re-calling the 5' RACE reads. This repertoire includes 90,000 to 100,000 distinct CDR3 sequences. This receptor was identified in a human donor in good health. Some clones in this sample may be carry-over from other donors' samples. Input material: naive CXCR3+ CD8+ T cells from blood. Subset described: CD45RO-CCR7+CD27+CD95- naive CD8+ T cells expressing CXCR3 (TNR3+). This chain uses TRBV7-9 with TRBJ2-4; checking the TCRdb D call of TRBD2 is not possible without DNA. CDR3: CASSLTSKTSGRAGNIQYF.